Listed below are T cell receptor beta chains from one sample, sequenced in a study of cytomegalovirus exposure and HLA in healthy donors. Clones were read by immunoSEQ multiplex PCR, and TCRdb kept only the in-frame ones, dropping some. This sample contains 150,000 or so clones. Sequenced sample: PBMCs. The origin of the receptors is a woman aged 18-30 years in good health and CMV-seronegative. CDR3s include the opening cysteine and the closing phenylalanine or tryptophan. The order of the fields is V gene, D gene, J gene, CDR3 DNA, CDR3 protein. D genes are given only for firm matches.

v_call: TRBV7-2; d_call: -; j_call: TRBJ2-2; cdr3_nt: TGTGCCAGCAGCTTAAACGCCCAGGCCGGGGAGCTGTTTTTT; cdr3_aa: CASSLNAQAGELFF
v_call: TRBV7-2; d_call: -; j_call: TRBJ2-1; cdr3_nt: TGTGCCAGCAGCCCTCAGGGTGAGCAGTTCTTC; cdr3_aa: CASSPQGEQFF
v_call: TRBV5-1; d_call: -; j_call: TRBJ2-2; cdr3_nt: TGCGCCAGCAGCTTGGTTAGTGGCAGGAGGGAGGTCGGCCTTTTT; cdr3_aa: CASSLVSGRREVGLF
v_call: TRBV19; d_call: TRBD1; j_call: TRBJ1-3; cdr3_nt: TGTGCCAGTAGTACAGGGGGCGTCCACTCTGGAAACACCATATATTTT; cdr3_aa: CASSTGGVHSGNTIYF
v_call: TRBV13; d_call: -; j_call: TRBJ2-1; cdr3_nt: TGTGCCAGCAGCTTAGCGTCCCCCAGCTCCTACAATGAGCAGTTCTTC; cdr3_aa: CASSLASPSSYNEQFF
v_call: TRBV19; d_call: -; j_call: TRBJ2-5; cdr3_nt: TGTGCCAGTAGTAAGGGGCCAGAGATATTGGAGACCCAGTACTTC; cdr3_aa: CASSKGPEILETQYF
v_call: TRBV6-5; d_call: -; j_call: TRBJ1-1; cdr3_nt: TGTGCCAGCAGTCCCGGGGAGACTGAAGCTTTCTTT; cdr3_aa: CASSPGETEAFF
v_call: TRBV5-1; d_call: TRBD2; j_call: TRBJ2-2; cdr3_nt: TGCGCCAGCAGTACTAGCGGGGAGCCAGACACCGGGGAGCTGTTTTTT; cdr3_aa: CASSTSGEPDTGELFF
v_call: TRBV4-1; d_call: TRBD2; j_call: TRBJ2-7; cdr3_nt: TGCGCCAGCAGCCCCGGAGCGGTAGCTAGCGGATACGAGCAGTACTTC; cdr3_aa: CASSPGAVASGYEQYF
v_call: TRBV14; d_call: TRBD1; j_call: TRBJ1-3; cdr3_nt: TGTGCCAGCAGCCGAACAGGGGATTACTCTGGAAACACCATATATTTT; cdr3_aa: CASSRTGDYSGNTIYF
v_call: TRBV19; d_call: -; j_call: TRBJ2-1; cdr3_nt: TGTGCCAGTAGTATGTGGAGTAGCTCCTACAATGAGCAGTTCTTC; cdr3_aa: CASSMWSSSYNEQFF
v_call: TRBV30; d_call: TRBD2; j_call: TRBJ2-1; cdr3_nt: TGTGCCTGGAGCCGATTAGCGGGAGTGTCCTACAATGAGCAGTTCTTC; cdr3_aa: CAWSRLAGVSYNEQFF
v_call: TRBV4-1; d_call: TRBD1; j_call: TRBJ2-7; cdr3_nt: TGCGCCAGCAGCCAAGAGGAGGGGACAGGGGGCTACGAGCAGTACTTC; cdr3_aa: CASSQEEGTGGYEQYF
v_call: TRBV7-7; d_call: TRBD2; j_call: TRBJ2-1; cdr3_nt: TGTGCCAGCAGCTTAGGGGCGGCTAGCGGGAGTTCATATAATGAGCAGTTCTTC; cdr3_aa: CASSLGAASGSSYNEQFF
v_call: TRBV7-9; d_call: TRBD1; j_call: TRBJ2-7; cdr3_nt: TGTGCCAGCACCAGGGGGTCGACAGGCCTCTACGAGCAGTACTTC; cdr3_aa: CASTRGSTGLYEQYF
v_call: TRBV7-2; d_call: TRBD2; j_call: TRBJ2-1; cdr3_nt: TGTGCCAGCAGCATGACTAGCGGGGGGGCATACTACAATGAGCAGTTCTTC; cdr3_aa: CASSMTSGGAYYNEQFF
v_call: TRBV4-2; d_call: -; j_call: TRBJ1-5; cdr3_nt: TGTGCCAGCAGCCAAGGCAGGGAGGGGGGTCAGCCCCAGCATTTT; cdr3_aa: CASSQGREGGQPQHF
v_call: TRBV18; d_call: -; j_call: TRBJ2-5; cdr3_nt: TGTGCCAGCTCATCACAAGAGACCCAGTACTTC; cdr3_aa: CASSSQETQYF
v_call: TRBV30; d_call: TRBD1; j_call: TRBJ1-2; cdr3_nt: TGTGCCTGGACTCCGGACAGGGGATTCTATGGCTACACCTTC; cdr3_aa: CAWTPDRGFYGYTF
v_call: TRBV7-3; d_call: -; j_call: TRBJ2-1; cdr3_nt: TGTGCCAGCAGCTTAACGGAGGGTAGCCCCCCCTTCTTC; cdr3_aa: CASSLTEGSPPFF
v_call: TRBV11-3; d_call: TRBD2; j_call: TRBJ2-1; cdr3_nt: TGTGCCAGCAGCTTAGATCTCTGGCTAGCGGGAGTATCCGGGAGTGAGCAGTTCTTC; cdr3_aa: CASSLDLWLAGVSGSEQFF
v_call: TRBV4-3; d_call: -; j_call: TRBJ2-5; cdr3_nt: TGCGCCAGCAGCCACTTCGACAGGCGTCAAGAGACCCAGTACTTC; cdr3_aa: CASSHFDRRQETQYF
v_call: TRBV6-6; d_call: TRBD2; j_call: TRBJ2-3; cdr3_nt: TGTGCCAGCAGTTCCCCGGGCGGGGAGGGCGGGGGGCAGTATTTT; cdr3_aa: CASSSPGGEGGGQYF
v_call: TRBV6-5; d_call: -; j_call: TRBJ1-2; cdr3_nt: TGTGCCAGCGCCGACAGCGACTATGGCTACACCTTC; cdr3_aa: CASADSDYGYTF
v_call: TRBV6-1; d_call: -; j_call: TRBJ2-1; cdr3_nt: TGTGCCAGCAGTGACCCGGGACTCAACGACAATGAGCAGTTCTTC; cdr3_aa: CASSDPGLNDNEQFF
v_call: TRBV5-6; d_call: TRBD1; j_call: TRBJ1-6; cdr3_nt: TGTGCCAGCAGCCGAATCGACAGGGCCTTCAATTCACCCCTCCACTTT; cdr3_aa: CASSRIDRAFNSPLHF
v_call: TRBV6-1; d_call: -; j_call: TRBJ2-2; cdr3_nt: TGTGCCAGCAGTGAAGTCGGGATGGAGGGCGGGGAGCTGTTTTTT; cdr3_aa: CASSEVGMEGGELFF
v_call: TRBV6-6; d_call: -; j_call: TRBJ1-5; cdr3_nt: TGTGCCAGCAACCTCGGGGGGTTGGAACAGCCCCAGCATTTT; cdr3_aa: CASNLGGLEQPQHF
v_call: TRBV14; d_call: -; j_call: TRBJ2-3; cdr3_nt: TGTGCCAGCAGCCAAGAGGGAGGCCCACTTCTGGCAGATACGCAGTATTTT; cdr3_aa: CASSQEGGPLLADTQYF
v_call: TRBV6-1; d_call: TRBD1; j_call: TRBJ2-2; cdr3_nt: TGTGCCAGCAGTTCGGACAGGACCCACACCGGGGAGCTGTTTTTT; cdr3_aa: CASSSDRTHTGELFF
v_call: TRBV4-2; d_call: TRBD1; j_call: TRBJ1-2; cdr3_nt: TGTGCCAGCAGCCTAGGGACAGCTGAAGTTACCACTTATGGCTACACCTTC; cdr3_aa: CASSLGTAEVTTYGYTF
v_call: TRBV5-4; d_call: TRBD1; j_call: TRBJ1-6; cdr3_nt: TGTGCCAGCAGCTTGGGGGGGACAGGCTATAATTCACCCCTCCACTTT; cdr3_aa: CASSLGGTGYNSPLHF
v_call: TRBV7-8; d_call: -; j_call: TRBJ1-1; cdr3_nt: TGTGCCAGCAGCTTCCTTGAAGGGGGTTACACTGAAGCTTTCTTT; cdr3_aa: CASSFLEGGYTEAFF
v_call: TRBV30; d_call: -; j_call: TRBJ1-1; cdr3_nt: TGTGCCTGGAATACAGGATACACTGAAGCTTTCTTT; cdr3_aa: CAWNTGYTEAFF
v_call: TRBV27; d_call: -; j_call: TRBJ1-5; cdr3_nt: TGTGCCAGCAGTCCGCGGACAGGCAATCAGCCCCAGCATTTT; cdr3_aa: CASSPRTGNQPQHF
v_call: TRBV2; d_call: TRBD1; j_call: TRBJ1-4; cdr3_nt: TGTGCCAGCAGCCCGGGACAGGGACCGATCATTGCAACTAATGAAAAACTGTTTTTT; cdr3_aa: CASSPGQGPIIATNEKLFF
v_call: TRBV2; d_call: -; j_call: TRBJ1-5; cdr3_nt: TGTGCCAGCAGTGGACAGGAAAATCAGCCCCAGCATTTT; cdr3_aa: CASSGQENQPQHF
v_call: TRBV9; d_call: TRBD2; j_call: TRBJ2-3; cdr3_nt: TGTGCCAGCAGCGTAACGGGACTAGCGGGGCGCACAGATACGCAGTATTTT; cdr3_aa: CASSVTGLAGRTDTQYF
v_call: TRBV27; d_call: TRBD2; j_call: TRBJ2-7; cdr3_nt: TGTGCCAGCAGTTCCCCTAGCGGGAGCTCCTACGAGCAGTACTTC; cdr3_aa: CASSSPSGSSYEQYF
v_call: TRBV29-1; d_call: TRBD2; j_call: TRBJ2-3; cdr3_nt: TGCAGCGTTGCATTCGGACTAGCGGGGGGAGTGGGTACGCAGTATTTT; cdr3_aa: CSVAFGLAGGVGTQYF
v_call: TRBV27; d_call: TRBD1; j_call: TRBJ1-2; cdr3_nt: TGTGCCAGCAGGAAGGGGGCGACATCAATGGGCTACACCTTC; cdr3_aa: CASRKGATSMGYTF
v_call: TRBV30; d_call: TRBD1; j_call: TRBJ1-4; cdr3_nt: TGTGCCTGGAGTGCTAGGAGGACAGGGGCAAGTGAAAAACTGTTTTTT; cdr3_aa: CAWSARRTGASEKLFF
v_call: TRBV7-2; d_call: TRBD1; j_call: TRBJ2-1; cdr3_nt: TGTGCCAGCAGCTTAGAGACAGGGTTGAGGCATGAGCAGTTCTTC; cdr3_aa: CASSLETGLRHEQFF
v_call: TRBV27; d_call: -; j_call: TRBJ1-2; cdr3_nt: TGTGCCAGCAGTTCATCGCGGTTTGGCTACACCTTC; cdr3_aa: CASSSSRFGYTF
v_call: TRBV6-5; d_call: -; j_call: TRBJ2-1; cdr3_nt: TGTGCCAGCAAGATCACCAGAGGGCCGTACAATGAGCAGTTCTTC; cdr3_aa: CASKITRGPYNEQFF
v_call: TRBV29-1; d_call: TRBD2; j_call: TRBJ2-3; cdr3_nt: TGCAGCGCTGTCATTGTAGCGGGAGTTTTCTCGGATACGCAGTATTTT; cdr3_aa: CSAVIVAGVFSDTQYF
v_call: TRBV4-1; d_call: TRBD2; j_call: TRBJ2-7; cdr3_nt: TGCGCCAGCAGTGCCCTAGCGGGAGGTACCTACGAGCAGTACTTC; cdr3_aa: CASSALAGGTYEQYF
v_call: TRBV6-6; d_call: TRBD1; j_call: TRBJ2-7; cdr3_nt: TGTGCCAGCAGTCCGGGACAGCGACGCTACGAGCAGTACTTC; cdr3_aa: CASSPGQRRYEQYF
v_call: TRBV12-5; d_call: TRBD1; j_call: TRBJ1-1; cdr3_nt: TGTGCTAGTGGTTTCCAACAGGGGGCCACGGCAGAAGCTTTCTTT; cdr3_aa: CASGFQQGATAEAFF
v_call: TRBV2; d_call: -; j_call: TRBJ2-7; cdr3_nt: TGTGCCAGCAGCGAGACCAGGGGCATCTACGAGCAGTACTTC; cdr3_aa: CASSETRGIYEQYF
v_call: TRBV4-1; d_call: TRBD2; j_call: TRBJ2-3; cdr3_nt: TGCGCCAGCAGCCAAGATCAGGGACTAGCGGGTTTGAGGGATACGCAGTATTTT; cdr3_aa: CASSQDQGLAGLRDTQYF